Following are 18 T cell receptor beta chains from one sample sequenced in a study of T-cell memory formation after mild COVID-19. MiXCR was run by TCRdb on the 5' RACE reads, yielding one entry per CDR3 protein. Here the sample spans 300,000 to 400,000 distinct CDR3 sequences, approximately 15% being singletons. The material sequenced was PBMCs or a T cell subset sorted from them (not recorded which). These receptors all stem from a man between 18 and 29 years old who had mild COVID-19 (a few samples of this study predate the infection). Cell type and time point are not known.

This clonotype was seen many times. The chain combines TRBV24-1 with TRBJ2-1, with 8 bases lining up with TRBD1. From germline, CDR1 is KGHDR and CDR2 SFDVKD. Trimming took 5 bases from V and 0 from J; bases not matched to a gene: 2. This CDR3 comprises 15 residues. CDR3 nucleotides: TGTGCCACCAGTGGAGGACAGGGCTCCTACAATGAGCAGTTCTTC. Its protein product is CATSGGQGSYNEQFF.

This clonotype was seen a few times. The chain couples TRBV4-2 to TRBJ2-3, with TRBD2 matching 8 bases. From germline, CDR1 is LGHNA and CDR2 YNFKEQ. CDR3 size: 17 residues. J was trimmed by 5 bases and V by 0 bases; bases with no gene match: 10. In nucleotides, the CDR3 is TGTGCCAGCAGCCAAGAATTAGAGCTAGCGGGCCTAGATACGCAGTATTTT. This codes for CASSQELELAGLDTQYF.

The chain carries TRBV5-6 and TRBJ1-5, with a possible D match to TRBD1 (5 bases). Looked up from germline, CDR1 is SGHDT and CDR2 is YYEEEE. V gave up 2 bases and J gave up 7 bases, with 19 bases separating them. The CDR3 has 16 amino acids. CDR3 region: CASSFRVGGFRQPQHF. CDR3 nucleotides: TGTGCCAGCAGCTTCAGGGTTGGAGGGTTCAGGCAGCCCCAGCATTTT.

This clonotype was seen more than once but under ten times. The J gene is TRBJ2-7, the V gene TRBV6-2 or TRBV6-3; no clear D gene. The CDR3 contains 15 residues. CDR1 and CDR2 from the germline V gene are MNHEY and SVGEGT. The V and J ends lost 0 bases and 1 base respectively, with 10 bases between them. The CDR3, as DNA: TGTGCCAGCAGTTACTCTCAGGACCTATCCTACGAGCAGTACGTC. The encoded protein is CASSYSQDLSYEQYV.

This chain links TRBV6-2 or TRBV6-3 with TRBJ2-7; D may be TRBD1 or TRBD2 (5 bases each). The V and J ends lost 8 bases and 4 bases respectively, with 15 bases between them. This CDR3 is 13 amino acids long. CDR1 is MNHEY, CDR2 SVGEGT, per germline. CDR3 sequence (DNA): TGTGCCAGCCGAGGGGTAAACCGTTACGAGCAGTACGTC. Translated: CASRGVNRYEQYV.

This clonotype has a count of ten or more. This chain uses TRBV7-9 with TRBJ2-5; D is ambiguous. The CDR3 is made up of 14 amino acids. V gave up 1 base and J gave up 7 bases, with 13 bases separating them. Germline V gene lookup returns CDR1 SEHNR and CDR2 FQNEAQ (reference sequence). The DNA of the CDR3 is TGTGCCAGCAGCTTAGTGGTCCACCCATGGACCCAGTACTTC. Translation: CASSLVVHPWTQYF.

The CDR3 DNA reads TGTGCCAGCAGTGAAAGGCAGGGCTACGAGCAGTACTTC. Protein: CASSERQGYEQYF. The chain has TRBV6-1 and TRBJ2-7; maybe TRBD1 (5 bases). The CDR3 covers 13 residues. Germline-derived CDR1 and CDR2 are MNHNS and SASEGT. V lost 2 bases and J 3 bases, leaving 8 bases between the germline ends.

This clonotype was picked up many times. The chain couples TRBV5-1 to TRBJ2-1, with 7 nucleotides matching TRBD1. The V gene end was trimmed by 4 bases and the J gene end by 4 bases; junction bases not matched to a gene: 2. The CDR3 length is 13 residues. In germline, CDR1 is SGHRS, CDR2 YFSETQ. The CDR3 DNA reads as TGCGCCAGCAGCCGGGACAGTTACAATGAGCAGTTCTTC. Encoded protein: CASSRDSYNEQFF.

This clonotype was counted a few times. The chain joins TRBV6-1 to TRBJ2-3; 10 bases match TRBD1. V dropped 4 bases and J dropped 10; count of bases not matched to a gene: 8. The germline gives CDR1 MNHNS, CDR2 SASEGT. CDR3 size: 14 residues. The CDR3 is CASSGTGGRVSQYF. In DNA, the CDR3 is TGTGCCAGCAGTGGGACAGGGGGTCGGGTTTCGCAGTATTTT.

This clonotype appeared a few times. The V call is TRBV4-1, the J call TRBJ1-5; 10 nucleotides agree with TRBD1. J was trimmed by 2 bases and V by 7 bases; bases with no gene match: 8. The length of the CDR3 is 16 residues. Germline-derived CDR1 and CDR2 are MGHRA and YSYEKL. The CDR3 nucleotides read TGCGCCAGCACGCGCCGACAGGGGGCGGGCAATCAGCCCCAGCATTTT. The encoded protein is CASTRRQGAGNQPQHF.

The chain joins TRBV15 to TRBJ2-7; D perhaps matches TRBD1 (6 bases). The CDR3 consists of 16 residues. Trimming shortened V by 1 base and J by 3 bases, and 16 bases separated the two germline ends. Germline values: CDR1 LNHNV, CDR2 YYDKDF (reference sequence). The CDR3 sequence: CATSRGLTGSHYEQYF. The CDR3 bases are TGTGCCACCAGCAGAGGGCTAACAGGGAGCCACTACGAGCAGTACTTC.

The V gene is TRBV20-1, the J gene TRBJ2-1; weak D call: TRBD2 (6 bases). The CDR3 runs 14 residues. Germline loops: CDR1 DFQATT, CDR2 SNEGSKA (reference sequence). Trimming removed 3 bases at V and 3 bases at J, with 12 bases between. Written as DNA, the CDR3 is TGCAGTGCTAGCGGGGGTCCGGGCTACAATGAGCAGTTCTTC. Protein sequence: CSASGGPGYNEQFF.

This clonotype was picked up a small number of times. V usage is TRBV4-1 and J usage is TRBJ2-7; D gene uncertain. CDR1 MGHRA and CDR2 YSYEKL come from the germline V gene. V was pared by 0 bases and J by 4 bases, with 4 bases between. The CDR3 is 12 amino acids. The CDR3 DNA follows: TGCGCCAGCAGCCAAGATCGGTACGAGCAGTACTTC. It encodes CASSQDRYEQYF.

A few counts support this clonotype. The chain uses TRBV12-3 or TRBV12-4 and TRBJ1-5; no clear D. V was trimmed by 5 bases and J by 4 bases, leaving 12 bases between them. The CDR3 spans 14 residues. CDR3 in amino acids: CASSAGPENQPQHF. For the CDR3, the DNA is TGTGCCAGCAGTGCGGGCCCCGAAAATCAGCCCCAGCATTTT.

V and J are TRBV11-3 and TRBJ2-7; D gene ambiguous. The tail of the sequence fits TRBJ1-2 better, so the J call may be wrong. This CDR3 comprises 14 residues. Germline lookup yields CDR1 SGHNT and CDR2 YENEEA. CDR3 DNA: TGTGCCAGCAGCTTGGGCCGATCTAACTATGGCTACACCTTC. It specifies CASSLGRSNYGYTF.

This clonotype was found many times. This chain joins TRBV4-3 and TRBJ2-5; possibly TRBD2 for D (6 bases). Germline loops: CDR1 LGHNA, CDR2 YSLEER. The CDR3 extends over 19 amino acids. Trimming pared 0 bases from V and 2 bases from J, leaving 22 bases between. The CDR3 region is CASSQDTVVLASSQETQYF. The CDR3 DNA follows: TGCGCCAGCAGCCAAGATACGGTAGTGCTAGCGTCTTCTCAAGAGACCCAGTACTTC.

CDR3 DNA: TGTGCCAGCAGCCAATCTCCAGGGTTCGGGACCAAAAACATTCAGTACTTC. It yields the protein CASSQSPGFGTKNIQYF. The rearrangement joins TRBV16 to TRBJ2-4, with D perhaps being TRBD1 or TRBD2 (5 bases each). Per the germline V gene, CDR1 is KGHSY and CDR2 is FQNENV. Trimming cost V 0 bases and J 2 bases, with 14 bases left between them. This CDR3 is 17 amino acids long. The full variable domain, its missing parts supplied by reference TRBV16 and TRBJ2-4, is GEEVAQTPKHLVRGEGQKAKLYCAPIKGHSYVFWYQQVLKNEFKFLISFQNENVFDETGMPKERFSAKCLPNSPCSLEIQATKLEDSAVYFCASSQSPGFGTKNIQYFGAGTRLSVL.

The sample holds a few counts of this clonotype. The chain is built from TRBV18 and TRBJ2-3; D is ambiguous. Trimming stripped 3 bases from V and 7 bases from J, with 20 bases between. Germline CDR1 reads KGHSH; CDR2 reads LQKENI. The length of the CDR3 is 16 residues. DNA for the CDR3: TGTGCCAGCTCACCCCCCAGCTCCTTAGCCACCTATACGCAGTATTTT. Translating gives CASSPPSSLATYTQYF.